A single sample gave rise to the 15 T cell receptor beta chains below, sequenced in a study of cytomegalovirus exposure and HLA in healthy donors. Data came from immunoSEQ multiplex PCR; TCRdb stores just in-frame clones and leaves some out. This table has over 75,000 clones, under 95% appearing once. The sequenced sample was PBMCs. Source of these receptors: a young man in good health and CMV-seronegative.

The chain employs TRBV7-2 and TRBJ2-1, with 10 positions matching TRBD2. CDR1 is SGHTA and CDR2 is FQGNSA in the germline V gene. With V trimmed by 5 bases and J by 7 bases, 8 bases remained unmatched. The CDR3 is 15 residues long. CDR3 coding DNA: TGTGCCAGCAGCCTCAGCGGGGGGGCTCTTAATGAGCAGTTCTTC. Translation: CASSLSGGALNEQFF.

The CDR3 DNA sequence: TGTGCCAGCAGCGAAACCGGGACTAGCGGGAGTTGGGAGACCCAGTACTTC. Its protein product is CASSETGTSGSWETQYF. The chain has TRBV5-5 and TRBJ2-5; TRBD2 matches 14 bases. This CDR3 comprises 17 residues. Trimming at V came to 4 bases and at J to 5 bases, leaving 10 bases not matched to a gene. CDR1 SGHKS and CDR2 YYEKEE come from the germline V gene (reference sequence).

The chain has TRBV27 and TRBJ1-4; D may be TRBD1 (5 bases). The CDR3 consists of 14 residues. V shed 8 bases and J shed 7 bases, with 17 bases lying between them. Germline CDR1 MNHEY, CDR2 SMNVEV (reference sequence). The CDR3 bases are TGTGCCAGCCGCGGAGTGATCGGGGGTGAAAAACTGTTTTTT. Protein sequence: CASRGVIGGEKLFF.

V usage is TRBV28 and J usage is TRBJ2-2, with 8 bases aligning to TRBD1. CDR3 length equals 17 residues. Germline V CDR1 and CDR2: MDHEN, SYDVKM. The J segment lost 3 bases and the V segment lost 2 bases, leaving 8 bases of the junction unmatched. The CDR3 reads CASSLPTGGGYTGELFF. The CDR3 bases are TGTGCCAGCAGTTTACCTACAGGGGGAGGCTACACCGGGGAGCTGTTTTTT.

The chain links TRBV28 to TRBJ2-3, with D tentatively TRBD2 (6 bases). The CDR3 has 15 amino acids. Germline CDR1 MDHEN, CDR2 SYDVKM. Trimming left V 3 bases short and J 0 bases short, with 10 bases between. The CDR3, as DNA: TGTGCCAGCAGTTTTGGGGGGAGAAGCACAGATACGCAGTATTTT. This translates into CASSFGGRSTDTQYF.

This clone was seen only once. The chain is built from TRBV28 and TRBJ1-1, with 8 bases fitting TRBD1. This CDR3 has 16 residues. From germline, CDR1 is MDHEN and CDR2 SYDVKM. Losses at the gene ends were 0 bases for V and 5 bases for J; bases not matched to a gene: 8. The CDR3 reads CASSLWGSGGLTEAFF. CDR3 nucleotides: TGTGCCAGCAGTTTATGGGGGTCAGGGGGCCTGACTGAAGCTTTCTTT. Supplemented by reference TRBV28 and TRBJ1-1, the full variable domain reads DVKVTQSSRYLVKRTGEKVFLECVQDMDHENMFWYRQDPGLGLRLIYFSYDVKMKEKGDIPEGYSVSREKKERFSLILESASTNQTSMYLCASSLWGSGGLTEAFFGQGTRLTVV.

The chain uses TRBV19 and TRBJ2-1; tentative D call: TRBD2 (6 bases). Trimming stripped 6 bases from V and 2 bases from J, with 17 bases between. CDR1 LNHDA and CDR2 SQIVND come from the germline V gene (reference sequence). CDR3 size: 16 residues. The chain's CDR3 is CASSPRRGKTYNEQFF. In DNA, the CDR3 is TGTGCCAGTAGCCCCCGCCGCGGGAAGACCTACAATGAGCAGTTCTTC.

The chain joins TRBV19 to TRBJ1-3; the D is unclear. The CDR3 length is 14 residues. CDR1 and CDR2 (germline): LNHDA, SQIVND (reference sequence). V lost 3 bases to trimming and J lost 0 bases, with 6 bases between them. CDR3 protein: CASSITGSGNTIYF. CDR3 bases: TGTGCCAGTAGTATTACCGGCTCTGGAAACACCATATATTTT. The whole variable domain, remainder taken from reference TRBV19 and TRBJ1-3, is DGGITQSPKYLFRKEGQNVTLSCEQNLNHDAMYWYRQDPGQGLRLIYYSQIVNDFQKGDIAEGYSVSREKKESFPLTVTSAQKNPTAFYLCASSITGSGNTIYFGEGSWLTVV.

The count of this clone is one. The chain combines TRBV27 with TRBJ1-4, with D hard to call. The germline V gene encodes CDR1 MNHEY and CDR2 SMNVEV (reference sequence). This CDR3 has 16 residues. Trimming stripped 1 base from V and 4 bases from J, with 13 bases between. CDR3 protein: CASSLFRLGGNEKLFF. CDR3 sequence (DNA): TGTGCCAGCAGTTTATTCCGTCTAGGTGGTAATGAAAAACTGTTTTTT.

The J gene is TRBJ1-1, the V gene TRBV25-1, with 7 bases that match TRBD1. The germline V gene has CDR1 MGHDK and CDR2 SYGVNS. Trimming at V came to 4 bases and at J to 3 bases, leaving 8 bases not matched to a gene. The CDR3 runs 15 residues. The CDR3 DNA reads as TGTGCCAGCAGTGCAATAGACAGGGACGACACTGAAGCTTTCTTT. Its translation is CASSAIDRDDTEAFF.

The gene calls are TRBV2 and TRBJ1-2; a possible D gene is TRBD1 (5 bases). Trimming cost V 2 bases and J 4 bases, with 17 bases left between them. The CDR3 covers 16 residues. Germline V CDR1 and CDR2: SNHLY, FYNNEI. CDR3 protein: CASSERSQGLGYGYTF. The DNA of the CDR3 is TGTGCCAGCAGTGAACGGAGTCAGGGACTTGGCTATGGCTACACCTTC.

The chain is built from TRBV7-9 and TRBJ2-3; perhaps TRBD2 as D (6 bases). The CDR3 runs 12 residues. The germline gives CDR1 SEHNR, CDR2 FQNEAQ (reference sequence). Trimming shortened V by 11 bases and J by 1 base, and 10 bases separated the two germline ends. The CDR3 sequence: CAGGGGTDTQYF. CDR3 DNA sequence: TGTGCCGGGGGAGGAGGCACAGATACGCAGTATTTT.

This chain joins TRBV5-4 and TRBJ1-2, with 9 bases identical to TRBD1. CDR3 length: 13 amino acids. Germline V CDR1 and CDR2: SGHNT, YYREEE (reference sequence). Trimming took 0 bases from V and 8 from J; bases not matched to a gene: 2. CDR3 sequence: CASSLVTGGGYTF. CDR3 in DNA: TGTGCCAGCAGCTTGGTGACAGGGGGGGGCTACACCTTC.

The chain links TRBV27 to TRBJ2-7; D is possibly TRBD2 (6 bases). V lost 6 bases, J lost 2 bases, and 14 bases lay in between. Germline V gene sequence: CDR1 MNHEY, CDR2 SMNVEV (reference sequence). This CDR3 spans 14 amino acids. CDR3 nucleotide sequence: TGTGCCAGCAGGCAACGGGACTCAGCCTACGAGCAGTACTTC. Its protein is CASRQRDSAYEQYF.

This chain links TRBV4-1 with TRBJ1-5; 12 bases align to TRBD1. The ends lost 3 bases at V and 6 bases at J; junction bases unmatched: 3. CDR1 and CDR2 (germline): MGHRA, YSYEKL. The CDR3 is 15 residues long. The CDR3 DNA is TGCGCCAGCAGCCAGGGGGACAGGGGGCGTCAGCCCCAGCATTTT. Its protein is CASSQGDRGRQPQHF.